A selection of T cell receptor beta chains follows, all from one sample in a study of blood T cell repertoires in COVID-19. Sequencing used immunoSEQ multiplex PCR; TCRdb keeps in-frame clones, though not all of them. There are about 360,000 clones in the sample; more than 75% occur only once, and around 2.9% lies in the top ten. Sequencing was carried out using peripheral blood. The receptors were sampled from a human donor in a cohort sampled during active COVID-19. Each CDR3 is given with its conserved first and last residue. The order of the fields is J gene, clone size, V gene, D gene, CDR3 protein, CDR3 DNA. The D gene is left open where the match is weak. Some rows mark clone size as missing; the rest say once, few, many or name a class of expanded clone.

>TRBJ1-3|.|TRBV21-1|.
CASSKPHPYSGNTIYF
TGTGCCAGCAGCAAACCACACCCTTACTCTGGAAACACCATATATTTT
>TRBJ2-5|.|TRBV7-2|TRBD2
CASSLGLAGAQETQYF
TGTGCCAGCAGCTTGGGACTAGCGGGGGCCCAAGAGACCCAGTACTTC
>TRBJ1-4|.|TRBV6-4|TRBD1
CASSDSGQLTTNEKLFF
TGTGCCAGCAGTGACTCGGGACAGCTTACAACTAATGAAAAACTGTTTTTT
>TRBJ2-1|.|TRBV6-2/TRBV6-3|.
CASSYMRNEQFF
TGTGCCAGCAGTTACATGAGAAATGAGCAGTTCTTC
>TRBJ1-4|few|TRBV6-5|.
CASSPIWGSKKLFF
TGTGCCAGCAGTCCCATCTGGGGCAGTAAAAAACTGTTTTTT
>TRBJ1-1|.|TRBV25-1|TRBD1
CASSEQGGGTEAFF
TGTGCCAGCAGTGAACAGGGGGGTGGAACTGAAGCTTTCTTT
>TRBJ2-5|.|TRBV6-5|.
CASSHVGGKQETQYF
TGTGCCAGCAGCCACGTTGGGGGGAAGCAAGAGACCCAGTACTTC
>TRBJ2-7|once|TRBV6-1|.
CASSEDRNSYEQYF
TGTGCCAGCAGTGAAGACAGAAACTCCTACGAGCAGTACTTC
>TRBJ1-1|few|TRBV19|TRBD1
CASRQGWGTEAFF
TGTGCCAGTAGACAGGGGTGGGGCACTGAAGCTTTCTTT
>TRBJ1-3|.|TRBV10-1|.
CASSELGTGSGNTIYF
TGCGCCAGCAGTGAGTTGGGCACAGGGTCTGGAAACACCATATATTTT
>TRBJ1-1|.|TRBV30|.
CAWSQRQAEAFF
TGTGCCTGGAGTCAGAGACAGGCTGAAGCTTTCTTT
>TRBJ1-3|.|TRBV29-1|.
CSVERGGNTIYF
TGCAGCGTTGAAAGGGGAGGAAACACCATATATTTT
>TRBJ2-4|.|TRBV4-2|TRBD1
CASSQEREQGALDIQYF
TGTGCCAGCAGCCAGGAGCGGGAACAGGGGGCGTTGGACATTCAGTACTTC
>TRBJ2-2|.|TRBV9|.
CASSASTSSGELFF
TGTGCCAGCAGCGCCTCAACTAGTTCCGGGGAGCTGTTTTTT
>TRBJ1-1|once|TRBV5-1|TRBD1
CASSFNDRDLTEAFF
TGCGCCAGCAGCTTTAACGACAGGGATTTGACTGAAGCTTTCTTT
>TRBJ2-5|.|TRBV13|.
CASSSRGQETQYF
TGTGCCAGCAGCTCCCGGGGCCAAGAGACCCAGTACTTC
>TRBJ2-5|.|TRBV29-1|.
CSVARQETQYF
TGCAGCGTTGCCAGGCAAGAGACCCAGTACTTC
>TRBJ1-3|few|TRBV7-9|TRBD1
CASSTDRGGNTIYF
TGTGCCAGCAGCACCGACAGGGGTGGAAACACCATATATTTT
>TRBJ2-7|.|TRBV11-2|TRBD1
CASSLQGAVYEQYF
TGTGCCAGCAGCTTACAGGGGGCGGTCTACGAGCAGTACTTC
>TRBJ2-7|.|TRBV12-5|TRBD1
CASGLWSTGGSYEQYF
TGTGCTAGTGGTTTGTGGTCGACAGGGGGCTCCTACGAGCAGTACTTC
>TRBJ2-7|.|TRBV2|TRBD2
CASKGTSSAYEQYF
TGTGCCAGCAAGGGGACTAGTTCGGCCTACGAGCAGTACTTC
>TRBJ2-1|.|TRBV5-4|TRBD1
CASSAPGQSNEQFF
TGTGCCAGCAGCGCACCGGGACAGTCCAATGAGCAGTTCTTC
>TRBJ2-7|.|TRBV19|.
CATSAETAISEQYF
TGTGCCACTAGTGCCGAGACAGCAATCTCCGAGCAGTACTTC
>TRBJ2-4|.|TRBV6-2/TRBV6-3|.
CASSKDRLAKNIQYF
TGTGCCAGCAGTAAAGACAGACTAGCCAAAAACATTCAGTACTTC
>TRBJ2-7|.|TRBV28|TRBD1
CASTIQGTYEQYF
TGTGCCAGCACCATACAGGGGACCTACGAGCAGTACTTC
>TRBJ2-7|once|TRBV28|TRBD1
CASIQTGGGKQYF
TGTGCCAGCATCCAGACAGGGGGCGGGAAGCAGTACTTC
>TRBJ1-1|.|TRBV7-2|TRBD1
CASSPQTGLNTEAFF
TGTGCCAGCAGCCCCCAGACAGGGCTAAACACTGAAGCTTTCTTT
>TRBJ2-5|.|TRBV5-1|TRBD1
CASRIIFDGTGGQQETQYF
TGCGCCAGCAGAATCATTTTTGACGGGACAGGGGGCCAACAAGAGACCCAGTACTTC
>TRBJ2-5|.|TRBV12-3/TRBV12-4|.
CASSLSLMETQYF
TGTGCCAGCAGTTTAAGTCTAATGGAGACCCAGTACTTC
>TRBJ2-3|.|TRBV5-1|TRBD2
CASSLPTGLAGARTDTQYF
TGCGCCAGCAGCTTACCTACGGGACTAGCGGGGGCCCGCACAGATACGCAGTATTTT
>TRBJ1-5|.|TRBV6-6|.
CASRETGTTSNQPQHF
TGTGCCAGCAGGGAAACAGGGACGACAAGCAATCAGCCCCAGCATTTT
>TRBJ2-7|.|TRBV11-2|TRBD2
CASSPRLAGGDYEQYF
TGTGCCAGCAGCCCTCGACTAGCGGGAGGGGACTACGAGCAGTACTTC
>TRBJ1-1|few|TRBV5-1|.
CASSPSGNTEAFF
TGCGCCAGCAGCCCTTCCGGTAACACTGAAGCTTTCTTT
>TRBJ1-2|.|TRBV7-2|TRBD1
CASSSQGAENYGYTF
TGTGCCAGCAGCTCTCAGGGGGCGGAGAACTATGGCTACACCTTC
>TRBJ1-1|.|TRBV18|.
CASARNPYTEAFF
TGTGCCAGCGCTAGAAACCCTTACACTGAAGCTTTCTTT
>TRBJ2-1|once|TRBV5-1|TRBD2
CASSLTRTSNPNEQFF
TGCGCCAGCAGCTTGACTCGGACTAGCAACCCCAATGAGCAGTTCTTC
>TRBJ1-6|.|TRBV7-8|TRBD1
CASSLAPTGEGSPLHF
TGTGCCAGCAGCTTAGCCCCCACAGGGGAAGGGTCACCCCTCCACTTT
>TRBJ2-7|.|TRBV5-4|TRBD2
CASSLDPGTSVYEQYF
TGTGCCAGCAGCTTGGATCCCGGGACTAGCGTCTACGAGCAGTACTTC
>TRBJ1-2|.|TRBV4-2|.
CASSHHSPSYGYTF
TGTGCCAGCAGCCACCATTCCCCTAGCTATGGCTACACCTTC
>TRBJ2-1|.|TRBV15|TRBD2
CATSREPTSGRAGVQQFF
TGTGCCACCAGCAGAGAACCAACCAGCGGGAGGGCCGGCGTTCAGCAGTTCTTC
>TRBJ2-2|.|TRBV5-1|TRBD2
CASNSGTTGELFF
TGCGCCAGTAATAGCGGGACGACCGGGGAGCTGTTTTTT
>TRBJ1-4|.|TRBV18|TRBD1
CASSPGTAHNEKLFF
TGTGCCAGCTCACCAGGGACAGCCCATAATGAAAAACTGTTTTTT
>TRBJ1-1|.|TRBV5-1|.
CASSLGIGGAYTEAFF
TGCGCCAGCAGCTTGGGAATTGGGGGCGCTTATACTGAAGCTTTCTTT
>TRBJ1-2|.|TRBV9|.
CASSTTGSGQKNYGYTF
TGTGCCAGCAGCACAACAGGGTCCGGCCAGAAAAACTATGGCTACACCTTC
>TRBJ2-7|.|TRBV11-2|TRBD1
CASSGIRDREYEQYF
TGTGCCAGCAGCGGTATCCGGGACAGAGAATACGAGCAGTACTTC
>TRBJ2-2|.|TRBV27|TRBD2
CASNSGLAGGPGTGELFF
TGTGCCAGCAATTCGGGGCTAGCGGGAGGGCCCGGCACCGGGGAGCTGTTTTTT
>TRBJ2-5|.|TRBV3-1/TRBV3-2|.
CASTRMGGGQETQYF
TGTGCCAGCACAAGGATGGGGGGAGGCCAAGAGACCCAGTACTTC
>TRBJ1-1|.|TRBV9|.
CASTAGPRTNTEAFF
TGTGCCAGCACCGCGGGGCCCAGGACGAACACTGAAGCTTTCTTT